One sample yielded the 28 T cell receptor beta chains listed below, sequenced in a study of cytomegalovirus exposure and HLA in healthy donors. A multiplex PCR was run with 60 Vbeta primers and 13 Jbeta primers. Generated by immunoSEQ multiplex PCR, the TCRdb table keeps only in-frame clones and is missing some. The table records 150,000 to 200,000 clones, around 77% of them present only once. What was sequenced was PBMCs. The receptors originated from a man aged 40-49 years in good health and CMV-seronegative.

J is TRBJ2-7 and V is TRBV2; TRBD2 matches 7 bases. CDR1 is SNHLY, CDR2 FYNNEI, per germline. V gave up 6 bases and J gave up 4 bases; unmatched junction bases: 0. The CDR3 is made up of 11 amino acids. The CDR3 bases are TGTGCCAGCAGGGGAGGGTACGAGCAGTACTTC. Its protein product is CASRGGYEQYF.

This chain's CDR3 is CASSRTGYEQYF. For the CDR3, the DNA is TGTGCCAGCAGCCGGACTGGCTACGAGCAGTACTTC. The chain couples TRBV7-8 to TRBJ2-7; D might be TRBD2 (5 bases). Germline CDR1 is SGHVS and CDR2 is FQNEAQ. The CDR3 is 12 residues long. V was shortened by 5 bases and J by 3 bases, with 8 bases between the two germline ends.

The chain recombines TRBV9 with TRBJ1-2; a weak D match, TRBD1 (5 bases). The CDR3 has 15 residues. Germline V gene lookup returns CDR1 SGDLS and CDR2 YYNGEE. V lost 0 bases to trimming and J lost 6 bases, with 15 bases between them. This CDR3 reads CASSVGSQGWNGYTF. The DNA of the CDR3 is TGTGCCAGCAGCGTAGGATCCCAGGGATGGAATGGCTACACCTTC.

This chain links TRBV11-3 with TRBJ2-1; 7 positions agree with TRBD2. V was clipped by 5 bases and J by 2 bases; unmatched bases: 6. This CDR3 spans 15 amino acids. Germline CDR1 and CDR2: SGHNT and YENEEA. This CDR3 is CASSPAGTTYNEQFF. In DNA form, the CDR3 reads TGTGCCAGCAGCCCGGCGGGGACTACCTACAATGAGCAGTTCTTC.

The rearrangement links TRBV18 to TRBJ2-1, with 12 bases fitting TRBD2. Germline CDR1 and CDR2: KGHSH and LQKENI. CDR3 length equals 16 residues. The junction had 8 bases not matched to a gene; V was cut back by 5 bases and J by 6 bases. CDR3: CASSSRLAGDVNEQFF. Here the CDR3 DNA reads TGTGCCAGCTCATCTAGACTAGCGGGAGATGTCAATGAGCAGTTCTTC.

This chain joins TRBV28 and TRBJ1-2; possibly TRBD1 for D (6 bases). The CDR3 loop spans 15 amino acids. Germline CDR1 and CDR2: MDHEN and SYDVKM. Trimming removed 8 bases at V and 0 bases at J, with 16 bases between. This CDR3 is CASVPTGNTNYGYTF. The CDR3 DNA sequence: TGTGCCAGCGTACCCACAGGGAATACTAACTATGGCTACACCTTC.

This chain connects TRBV7-2 to TRBJ2-7; weak D call: TRBD2 (5 bases). CDR1 and CDR2 (germline): SGHTA, FQGNSA. V lost 5 bases and J 8 bases, leaving 16 bases between the germline ends. This CDR3 has 13 amino acids. CDR3 bases: TGTGCCAGCAGCCGCTCCGGGAAGGAGAAGCAGTACGTC. Translating gives CASSRSGKEKQYV.

V and J are TRBV6-4 and TRBJ1-2; 8 positions match TRBD1. The CDR3 is made up of 15 amino acids. V lost 4 bases, J lost 7 bases, and 11 bases stayed unmatched. CDR1 and CDR2 (germline): MRHNA, SNTAGT. The CDR3 protein is CASSVSDRVGGGYTF. The CDR3 DNA sequence: TGTGCCAGCAGTGTATCGGACAGGGTAGGAGGTGGCTACACCTTC.

J is TRBJ2-3 and V is TRBV4-1; 12 bases map to TRBD2. Germline-derived CDR1 and CDR2 are MGHRA and YSYEKL. This CDR3 spans 17 amino acids. V lost 0 bases, J lost 6 bases, and 7 bases stayed unmatched. The CDR3, as DNA: TGCGCCAGCAGCCAAGAGCCTAGCGGGAGGGGGGGGGATACGCAGTATTTT. This gives the protein CASSQEPSGRGGDTQYF.

J is TRBJ2-1 and V is TRBV6-5; D remains unclear. The CDR3 has 15 amino acids. Trimming cost V 0 bases and J 2 bases, with 8 bases left between them. Germline V gene lookup returns CDR1 MNHEY and CDR2 SVGAGI. As DNA, the CDR3 is TGTGCCAGCAGTTACTCAGGAGATCCCTACAATGAGCAGTTCTTC. It codes for CASSYSGDPYNEQFF.

The gene calls are TRBV27 and TRBJ2-4; the match to TRBD2 covers 12 bases. The V segment lost 7 bases and the J segment 7 bases; nucleotides outside the gene matches: 20. The CDR3 is 19 amino acids. CDR1 is MNHEY, CDR2 SMNVEV, per germline (reference sequence). The CDR3 spells CASTDRGSRTSGRLNIQYF. CDR3 sequence (DNA): TGTGCCAGCACCGACCGGGGTTCACGAACTAGCGGGAGGCTGAACATTCAGTACTTC.

V and J are TRBV4-1 and TRBJ1-4; D remains ambiguous. V was clipped by 0 bases and J by 0 bases, with 8 bases between them. CDR1 MGHRA and CDR2 YSYEKL come from the germline V gene. The CDR3 has 16 residues. The CDR3 loop reads CASSQEVEATNEKLFF. The CDR3 nucleotides are TGCGCCAGCAGCCAAGAAGTAGAGGCAACTAATGAAAAACTGTTTTTT.

This chain joins TRBV5-6 and TRBJ2-1; TRBD2 agrees at 7 bases. CDR1 is SGHDT, CDR2 YYEEEE, per germline. The CDR3 is made up of 16 amino acids. V lost 4 bases, J lost 9 bases, and 16 bases stayed unmatched. This chain's CDR3 is CASSLPLVGEGSEQFF. In DNA, the CDR3 is TGTGCCAGCAGCCTCCCCCTTGTGGGGGAGGGGAGTGAGCAGTTCTTC.

This rearrangement joins TRBV15 to TRBJ2-2; a possible D gene is TRBD1 (6 bases). The germline gives CDR1 LNHNV, CDR2 YYDKDF (reference sequence). V was cut by 3 bases and J by 0 bases, with 8 bases left in between. The CDR3 totals 15 residues. The CDR3 reads CATSSGTTNTGELFF. In nucleotides, the CDR3 is TGTGCCACCAGCAGCGGGACAACGAACACCGGGGAGCTGTTTTTT.

The gene calls are TRBV27 and TRBJ2-1; D unresolved. This CDR3 contains 14 residues. Germline CDR1 reads MNHEY; CDR2 reads SMNVEV (reference sequence). The V end lost 4 bases, the J end lost 2 bases, and 9 bases lay between the germline ends. The CDR3 spells CASSSEATYNEQFF. CDR3 coding DNA: TGTGCCAGCAGTTCGGAAGCGACCTACAATGAGCAGTTCTTC.

V is TRBV19 and J is TRBJ2-7; D is unclear. This CDR3 comprises 16 residues. Germline CDR1 LNHDA, CDR2 SQIVND (reference sequence). Trimming cost V 5 bases and J 1 base, with 18 bases left between them. For the CDR3, the DNA is TGTGCCAGTAGTCCAACAAGCCCAGGTTATTCCTACGAGCAGTACTTC. Protein product: CASSPTSPGYSYEQYF.

The chain couples TRBV7-9 to TRBJ2-6; no firm D call. There are 15 residues in the CDR3. V lost 5 bases and J lost 4, with 12 bases in between. Germline lookup yields CDR1 SEHNR and CDR2 FQNEAQ (reference sequence). The CDR3 DNA reads as TGTGCCAGCAGCGAAACTAAAGGAGGGGCCAACGTCCTGACTTTC. Its protein is CASSETKGGANVLTF.

The V gene is TRBV30, the J gene TRBJ1-1; the D gene is possibly TRBD1 (5 bases). The CDR3 is made up of 12 amino acids. CDR1 and CDR2 (germline): GTSNPN, SVGIG (reference sequence). V lost 1 base, J lost 7 bases, and 10 bases lay in between. CDR3 in amino acids: CAWSEGRYEAFF. CDR3 DNA sequence: TGTGCCTGGAGTGAGGGGCGTTATGAAGCTTTCTTT.

Of note for this clone: The junction does not match germline at one end; this may be a read error. J is TRBJ2-6 and V is TRBV10-3; D may be TRBD1 (5 bases). This CDR3 comprises 14 residues. Germline lookup yields CDR1 ENHRY and CDR2 SYGVKD. CDR3 coding DNA: TGTGCCATCAGGGGTCACGGTGGGGCCAACGGCCTGACTTTC. Translation gives CAIRGHGGANGLTF.

The CDR3 protein is CASSDGLAAFYEQYV. The CDR3, as DNA: TGTGCCAGCAGTGATGGGCTAGCGGCCTTCTACGAGCAGTACGTC. V and J are TRBV6-1 and TRBJ2-7, with 7 bases aligning to TRBD2. In germline, CDR1 is MNHNS, CDR2 SASEGT. V dropped 3 bases and J dropped 3; count of bases not matched to a gene: 8. The CDR3 spans 15 residues.

The chain is built from TRBV14 and TRBJ1-2; TRBD1 agrees at 7 bases. Trimming removed 4 bases from V and 7 bases from J; junction bases left unmatched: 12. CDR3 length equals 15 residues. Germline values: CDR1 SGHDN, CDR2 FVKESK. The CDR3 is CASSPARRGHSGYTF. The CDR3 region has the DNA TGTGCCAGCAGCCCTGCGCGGAGGGGGCATTCTGGCTACACCTTC.

CDR3 loop: CASSSTYTQYF. The CDR3 DNA sequence: TGTGCCAGCAGCTCTACTTATACGCAGTATTTT. The J gene is TRBJ2-3, the V gene TRBV7-9; D is undetermined. The germline CDR1 and CDR2 sequences are SEHNR and FQNEAQ (reference sequence). The length of the CDR3 is 11 residues. V lost 4 bases and J lost 7, with 6 bases in between.

This chain uses TRBV7-9 with TRBJ1-3; no clear D. The germline V and J ends were trimmed by 1 base and 8 bases, with 12 bases remaining between them. The V gene's germline CDR1 is SEHNR and CDR2 FQNEAQ (reference sequence). This CDR3 comprises 14 residues. For the CDR3, the DNA is TGTGCCAGCAGCTTAGAACGGACCGGGGACACCATATATTTT. Encoded protein: CASSLERTGDTIYF.

This chain links TRBV15 with TRBJ2-7; 8 positions match TRBD2. This CDR3 region has 14 residues. V lost 2 bases to trimming and J lost 5 bases; unmatched junction nucleotides: 5. CDR1 and CDR2 from the germline V gene are LNHNV and YYDKDF (reference sequence). This chain's CDR3 is CATSRQSGSDEQYF. CDR3 DNA sequence: TGTGCCACCAGCAGACAAAGCGGGAGTGACGAGCAGTACTTC. Complete variable domain (other parts from reference TRBV15 and TRBJ2-7): DAMVIQNPRYQVTQFGKPVTLSCSQTLNHNVMYWYQQKSSQAPKLLFHYYDKDFNNEADTPDNFQSRRPNTSFCFLDIRSPGLGDTAMYLCATSRQSGSDEQYFGPGTRLTVT.

The chain employs TRBV5-1 and TRBJ1-2; D call uncertain. The CDR3 spans 13 residues. CDR1 and CDR2 (germline): SGHRS, YFSETQ. The ends were cut back, 4 bases at V and 3 bases at J, with 10 bases in the middle. The DNA of the CDR3 is TGCGCCAGCAGCGGAATCGCGGACTATGGCTACACCTTC. The encoded protein is CASSGIADYGYTF.

The CDR3 DNA sequence: TGTGCCAGCTTCGGGTTGAAGGGCAATCAGCCCCAGCATTTT. Amino acids: CASFGLKGNQPQHF. J is TRBJ1-5 and V is TRBV6-1; D is unresolved. CDR3 length: 14 residues. V was trimmed by 8 bases and J by 2 bases, leaving 13 bases between them. Looked up from germline, CDR1 is MNHNS and CDR2 is SASEGT.

J is TRBJ2-1 and V is TRBV7-3; TRBD2 matches 7 bases. The trim removed 5 bases at V and 7 bases at J, leaving 8 bases unmatched. The germline V gene has CDR1 SGHTA and CDR2 FQGTGA. The CDR3 is 14 amino acids. The CDR3 protein is CASSPGPAGNEQFF. The CDR3 DNA reads as TGTGCCAGCAGCCCGGGACCAGCGGGGAATGAGCAGTTCTTC.

The V gene is TRBV5-6, the J gene TRBJ2-3, with a tentative D call TRBD2 (7 bases). Germline CDR1 reads SGHDT; CDR2 reads YYEEEE. The CDR3 contains 16 residues. V lost 4 bases and J 2 bases, leaving 17 bases between the germline ends. The CDR3, as DNA: TGTGCCAGCAGCCGTCGGGGGGCGGGGTCCACAGATACGCAGTATTTT. This encodes CASSRRGAGSTDTQYF.